This T cell receptor (beta chain) originates from a study of T cell changes during pregnancy in multiple sclerosis. The germline V gene encodes CDR1 SGDLS and CDR2 YYNGEE. V was pared by 1 base and J by 5 bases, with 12 bases between. CDR3 size: 14 residues. Libraries were prepared by immunoSEQ multiplex PCR; TCRdb keeps only in-frame clonotypes and omits some of them. The sample lists around 80,000 clones; 94% were seen once. The specimen comprised peripheral blood, sampled in the second trimester of pregnancy. The origin of this receptor is a female donor in good health, enrolled as a control in a pregnancy study. The chain is built from TRBV9 and TRBJ1-1, with a weak D call TRBD1 (5 bases). This CDR3 reads CASSVIWGGTEAFF. CDR3 coding DNA: TGTGCCAGCAGCGTAATTTGGGGGGGAACTGAAGCTTTCTTT.